This entry lists 5 T cell receptor beta chains sequenced from one sample in a study of CD8 T cells in ankylosing spondylitis. Study outcomes and limitations: Among TCR beta sequences, a motif of several highly homologous variants appeared characteristic of ankylosing spondylitis blood.

No cognate antigen is known for these TCRs. TCRdb processed the 5' RACE reads anew with MiXCR; each CDR3 protein has one entry. The table has about 500,000 distinct CDR3 sequences, roughly 5% seen once; the top ten hold around 3.5%. What was sequenced was blood, either unsorted or a sorted T cell fraction (not recorded which). Every receptor here comes from a male donor with ankylosing spondylitis.

This clonotype occurred many times. The chain has TRBV7-2 and TRBJ1-2, with a weak D call TRBD1 (5 bases). The V end was cut by 3 bases, the J end by 4 bases, with 9 bases between. The CDR3 consists of 13 residues. Germline CDR1 SGHTA, CDR2 FQGNSA. The CDR3 DNA follows: TGTGCCAGCAGCTTCGGGGGACGCTATGGCTACACCTTC. The encoded protein is CASSFGGRYGYTF.

This clonotype has at least ten counts. This rearrangement joins TRBV6-5 to TRBJ1-1; D not resolved. Trimming stripped 2 bases from V and 1 base from J, with 5 bases between. Looked up from germline, CDR1 is MNHEY and CDR2 is SVGAGI. The CDR3 runs 13 residues. As DNA, the CDR3 is TGTGCCAGCAGTTACCGGTCGAACACTGAAGCTTTCTTT. Residues: CASSYRSNTEAFF.

Many counts were recorded for this clonotype. The CDR3 protein is CASSIINTDTQYF. The CDR3 DNA follows: TGTGCCAGCAGTATAATAAACACAGATACGCAGTATTTT. The V and J genes are TRBV12-3 or TRBV12-4 and TRBJ2-3; D unclear. The V gene lost 5 bases and the J gene lost 2 bases, with 8 bases spanning the gap. This CDR3 has 13 residues.

In this sample, this clonotype turned up many times. The chain couples TRBV29-1 to TRBJ2-1, with a possible D match to TRBD2 (5 bases). Germline loops: CDR1 SQVTM, CDR2 ANQGSEA. V was shortened by 1 base and J by 4 bases, with 14 bases between the two germline ends. This CDR3 spans 15 amino acids. The CDR3 region has the DNA TGCAGCGTTGAAGGGGCCTTCGAGCGGTACAATGAGCAGTTCTTC. It yields the protein CSVEGAFERYNEQFF.

This clonotype was observed many times. This rearrangement joins TRBV24-1 to TRBJ1-5; TRBD1 agrees at 9 bases. Trimming took 3 bases from V and 6 from J; bases not matched to a gene: 5. This CDR3 spans 15 amino acids. Germline loops: CDR1 KGHDR, CDR2 SFDVKD. The CDR3 reads CATSDDRGGPQPQHF. CDR3 in DNA: TGTGCCACCAGTGATGACAGGGGGGGGCCTCAGCCCCAGCATTTT.